The 32 T cell receptor beta chains listed next were all sequenced from one sample in a study of CD8 T cells in ankylosing spondylitis. TCRdb recomputed calls from the 5' RACE reads with MiXCR, one row per CDR3 protein. This sample has approximately 190,000 distinct CDR3 sequences; approximately 12% occur once, and the top ten carry more than 9.5%. The sequenced sample was blood, either unsorted or a sorted T cell fraction (not recorded which). These receptors came from a female donor with ankylosing spondylitis or in good health (not recorded which).

Ten or more counts support this clonotype. V gene TRBV12-3 or TRBV12-4 combines with J gene TRBJ1-4, with unresolved D. Deletions cut 0 bases from V and 3 bases from J, with 8 bases between. The CDR3 length is 15 residues. This CDR3 is CASSLAGPANEKLFF. DNA of the CDR3: TGTGCCAGCAGTTTAGCGGGCCCGGCTAATGAAAAACTGTTTTTT.

At least ten counts were recorded for this clonotype. The gene calls are TRBV5-1 and TRBJ2-2, with 8 bases lining up with TRBD1. Germline lookup yields CDR1 SGHRS and CDR2 YFSETQ. The junction had 1 base not matched to a gene; V was cut back by 3 bases and J by 6 bases. This CDR3 has 13 amino acids. For the CDR3, the DNA is TGCGCCAGCAGCTCACAGGGGGCCGGGGAGCTGTTTTTT. Translating it yields CASSSQGAGELFF.

This clonotype was counted many times. The chain is built from TRBV5-1 and TRBJ2-1; 14 bases map to TRBD2. The germline CDR1 and CDR2 sequences are SGHRS and YFSETQ. V shed 4 bases, J shed 7 bases, and the junction held 16 bases outside the gene matches. The CDR3 spans 19 residues. CDR3 residues: CASSRGGLAGAVIRNEQFF. In DNA, the CDR3 is TGCGCCAGCAGCCGCGGGGGACTAGCGGGAGCCGTGATTAGAAATGAGCAGTTCTTC.

This clonotype was seen many times. The chain has TRBV3-1 and TRBJ1-3, with D possibly TRBD1 on 5 matching bases. The CDR3 consists of 16 residues. The V end lost 4 bases, the J end lost 2 bases, and 15 bases lay between the germline ends. The V gene's germline CDR1 is LGHDT and CDR2 YNNKEL (reference sequence). This chain's CDR3 is CASSLRGGTAGNTIYF. CDR3 sequence (DNA): TGTGCCAGCAGCCTGAGGGGCGGAACCGCTGGAAACACCATATATTTT.

J is TRBJ1-4 and V is TRBV10-3; 9 bases map to TRBD1. The V gene's germline CDR1 is ENHRY and CDR2 SYGVKD. V shed 2 bases, J shed 5 bases, and the junction held 0 bases outside the gene matches. The CDR3 extends over 14 amino acids. In DNA, the CDR3 is TGTGCCATCAGTGAGGGACAGGGGAATGAAAAACTGTTTTTT. Translation gives CAISEGQGNEKLFF.

The J gene is TRBJ2-7, the V gene TRBV12-3 or TRBV12-4; D is undetermined. V dropped 3 bases and J dropped 5 bases, with 14 bases sitting between them. CDR3 length: 14 residues. CDR3 amino acids: CASSLSVNRDEQYF. DNA of the CDR3: TGTGCCAGCAGTTTGAGCGTCAACCGCGACGAGCAGTACTTC.

This clonotype was recorded a few times. V is TRBV7-2 and J is TRBJ2-6; D is perhaps TRBD1 (5 bases). The CDR3 consists of 17 residues. V lost 5 bases, J lost 2 bases, and 16 bases lay in between. CDR1 and CDR2 (germline): SGHTA, FQGNSA. CDR3 protein: CASSPRGRATGANVLTF. The CDR3 DNA follows: TGTGCCAGCAGCCCAAGGGGTAGGGCAACTGGGGCCAACGTCCTGACTTTC.

This clonotype was detected ten times or more. J is TRBJ2-5 and V is TRBV7-2; 8 nucleotides match TRBD1. This CDR3 region has 13 residues. V shed 4 bases and J 4 bases; nucleotides not matched to a gene: 2. From germline, CDR1 is SGHTA and CDR2 FQGNSA. This CDR3 reads CASSYTGGETQYF. CDR3 nucleotides: TGTGCCAGCAGCTACACAGGGGGAGAGACCCAGTACTTC.

As regards this clonotype: Being one base from a much bigger clone, this may be a read error. This sequence joins TRBV7-2 and TRBJ1-2; no reliable D call. The CDR3 covers 11 residues. Germline V gene sequence: CDR1 SGHTA, CDR2 FQGNSA. CDR3 region: CANSFGYGYTF. The CDR3 nucleotides read TGTGCCAACAGCTTTGGGTATGGCTACACCTTC. The full variable domain, with the rest looked up from reference TRBV7-2 and TRBJ1-2, is GAGVSQSPSNKVTEKGKDVELRCDPISGHTALYWYRQSLGQGLEFLIYFQGNSAPDKSGLPSDRFSAERTGGSVSTLTIQRTQQEDSAVYLCANSFGYGYTFGSGTRLTVV.

This clonotype was observed many times. J is TRBJ1-1 and V is TRBV20-1; TRBD1 is a possible D gene (6 bases). The CDR3 totals 14 residues. V lost 3 bases and J 0 bases, leaving 11 bases between the germline ends. The germline V gene has CDR1 DFQATT and CDR2 SNEGSKA (reference sequence). This CDR3 reads CSASTGILNTEAFF. In DNA form, the CDR3 reads TGCAGTGCTAGCACAGGGATTCTGAACACTGAAGCTTTCTTT.

In this sample, this clonotype turned up many times. V usage is TRBV12-3 or TRBV12-4 and J usage is TRBJ2-1; no clear D. This CDR3 spans 15 amino acids. The V gene lost 2 bases and the J gene lost 6 bases, with 14 bases spanning the gap. The CDR3 sequence is CASSLSGFLVNEQFF. The CDR3 region has the DNA TGTGCCAGCAGTTTATCGGGTTTTTTGGTCAATGAGCAGTTCTTC.

Sample share makes this clonotype medium-sized. J is TRBJ2-1 and V is TRBV6-1; TRBD2 agrees at 7 bases. The germline V gene encodes CDR1 MNHNS and CDR2 SASEGT. J lost 2 bases, V lost 2 bases, and 15 bases had no gene match. This CDR3 spans 19 amino acids. DNA for the CDR3: TGTGCCAGCAGTGAACTAGCGGAGCTAATTCGGTCCCCCTACAATGAGCAGTTCTTC. Protein product: CASSELAELIRSPYNEQFF.

The chain is built from TRBV7-2 and TRBJ1-3; D is perhaps TRBD1 (5 bases). CDR1 is SGHTA, CDR2 FQGNSA, per germline. V was cut by 2 bases and J by 2 bases, with 10 bases left in between. This CDR3 is 15 amino acids long. Here the CDR3 DNA reads TGTGCCAGCAGCTTACAGGGAGGTCCTGGAAACACCATATATTTT. It encodes CASSLQGGPGNTIYF.

There are many counts of this clonotype. The germline gene is not matched at one end of the junction; a read error may be the cause. The chain combines TRBV20-1 with TRBJ1-2; no firm D call. This CDR3 contains 11 residues. CDR1 is DFQATT and CDR2 is SNEGSKA in the germline V gene (reference sequence). CDR3 in amino acids: CSARDRRQVPF. As DNA, the CDR3 is TGCAGTGCTAGAGATCGGAGGCAGGTCCCCTTC.

There are many counts of this clonotype. This sequence joins TRBV5-5 and TRBJ2-1; D is uncertain. CDR1 and CDR2 from the germline V gene are SGHKS and YYEKEE (reference sequence). V lost 2 bases to trimming and J lost 4 bases, with 7 bases between them. CDR3 length: 13 residues. The CDR3 reads CASSFDGYNEQFF. The CDR3 DNA is TGTGCCAGCAGCTTCGACGGGTACAATGAGCAGTTCTTC.

The sample holds many counts of this clonotype. The V gene is TRBV7-2, the J gene TRBJ1-2, with 8 bases lining up with TRBD1. The trim removed 4 bases at V and 1 base at J, leaving 8 bases unmatched. Germline V CDR1 and CDR2: SGHTA, FQGNSA. The CDR3 spans 16 residues. The CDR3 region has the DNA TGTGCCAGCAGCTACACATCAGGGGGCGATAACTATGGCTACACCTTC. It translates to CASSYTSGGDNYGYTF.

This clonotype showed up many times. The chain links TRBV30 to TRBJ2-1; 9 positions match TRBD2. The CDR3 totals 13 residues. V lost 3 bases to trimming and J lost 9 bases; unmatched junction nucleotides: 6. Germline V gene lookup returns CDR1 GTSNPN and CDR2 SVGIG (reference sequence). The CDR3 sequence is CAWRGGRVGEQFF. As DNA, the CDR3 is TGTGCCTGGAGGGGCGGGAGGGTTGGTGAGCAGTTCTTC.

This clonotype appeared a few times. The gene calls are TRBV10-3 and TRBJ1-2, with D tentatively TRBD1 (5 bases). The CDR3 is 11 residues long. The V gene's germline CDR1 is ENHRY and CDR2 SYGVKD. Between the trimmed V and J ends, which lost 4 bases and 6 bases, there was a span of 6 bases. CDR3 in amino acids: CAISGRDGYTF. The CDR3 bases are TGTGCCATCAGTGGCAGGGATGGCTACACCTTC.

This clonotype is a singleton in its sample. Being one base from a much bigger clone, this may be a read error. The rearrangement joins TRBV12-3 or TRBV12-4 to TRBJ1-4; D is unclear. CDR3 size: 13 residues. V lost 5 bases and J lost 10, with 14 bases in between. The CDR3 DNA follows: TGTGCCAGCAGTGGGGTGATCGGTGGAAAACTGTTTTTT. Translation: CASSGVIGGKLFF.

The V gene is TRBV24-1, the J gene TRBJ2-3; no definite D call. This CDR3 spans 14 amino acids. V gave up 10 bases and J gave up 2 bases, with 15 bases separating them. Germline CDR1 and CDR2: KGHDR and SFDVKD. CDR3 sequence reads: CATSKEQLTDTQYF. For the CDR3, the DNA is TGTGCCACGTCGAAAGAACAGCTCACAGATACGCAGTATTTT.

This clonotype turned up a few times. The chain uses TRBV14 and TRBJ1-4; D remains ambiguous. The germline gives CDR1 SGHDN, CDR2 FVKESK. The V end was cut by 4 bases, the J end by 5 bases, with 17 bases between. The CDR3 consists of 16 residues. CDR3 DNA sequence: TGTGCCAGCAGCCGCGAGCGAGGGCGGCGGAATGAAAAACTGTTTTTT. Encoded protein: CASSRERGRRNEKLFF.

In this sample, this clonotype turned up many times. The chain has TRBV27 and TRBJ2-5; tentatively, D is TRBD1 (6 bases). The CDR3 is made up of 16 amino acids. Trimming removed 6 bases from V and 4 bases from J, with 21 bases in between. In germline, CDR1 is MNHEY, CDR2 SMNVEV (reference sequence). The CDR3 DNA sequence: TGTGCCAGCAGGCCAGGGGTGGCGCGTGGAGGAGAGACCCAGTACTTC. Protein product: CASRPGVARGGETQYF.

This clonotype was counted ten times or more. The chain is built from TRBV6-2 or TRBV6-3 and TRBJ1-1; TRBD1 matches 7 bases. The CDR3 totals 14 residues. Germline V CDR1 and CDR2: MNHEY, SVGEGT. The V gene end was trimmed by 6 bases and the J gene end by 1 base; junction bases not matched to a gene: 5. For the CDR3, the DNA is TGTGCCAGCAGACCCGGGACAGCGAACACTGAAGCTTTCTTT. The encoded protein is CASRPGTANTEAFF.

This clonotype was observed many times. The chain links TRBV6-4 to TRBJ2-1; the D gene could be TRBD1 or TRBD2 (7 bases each). V was clipped by 5 bases and J by 9 bases, with 20 bases between them. The germline V gene has CDR1 MRHNA and CDR2 SNTAGT. The CDR3 is 15 amino acids. The CDR3 region is CASSRLAGEGAEQFF. CDR3 nucleotide sequence: TGTGCCAGCAGTAGACTAGCCGGAGAGGGGGCTGAGCAGTTCTTC.

The chain couples TRBV6-2 or TRBV6-3 to TRBJ2-2; D possibly corresponds to TRBD2 (6 bases). This CDR3 spans 15 amino acids. Germline loops: CDR1 MNHEY, CDR2 SVGEGT. Trimming cost V 5 bases and J 0 bases, with 10 bases left between them. Written as DNA, the CDR3 is TGTGCCAGCAGTGATGGCGGGACGAACACCGGGGAGCTGTTTTTT. Translated, it gives CASSDGGTNTGELFF.

Remarks on this clonotype: A much larger clonotype is one base distant, so this may be a read error. The genes are TRBV20-1 and TRBJ1-1; D ambiguous. The germline CDR1 and CDR2 sequences are DFQATT and SNEGSKA (reference sequence). The CDR3 has 15 residues. The CDR3 sequence: CSSRDLGRGNTEAFF. CDR3 DNA sequence: TGCAGTTCTAGAGATCTTGGCCGTGGGAACACTGAAGCTTTCTTT.

This clonotype was detected ten times or more. This sequence joins TRBV12-3 or TRBV12-4 and TRBJ2-1; 8 bases are a match to TRBD1. The CDR3 sequence is 16 residues long. Unmatched junction bases numbered 6, after V lost 5 bases and J lost 0 bases. The chain's CDR3 is CASSTWTGSSYNEQFF. CDR3 DNA sequence: TGTGCCAGCAGTACTTGGACAGGGAGCTCCTACAATGAGCAGTTCTTC.

This rearrangement joins TRBV6-2 or TRBV6-3 to TRBJ2-7; TRBD1 matches at 10 bases. Unmatched junction bases numbered 10, after V lost 7 bases and J lost 4 bases. The germline CDR1 and CDR2 sequences are MNHEY and SVGEGT. The CDR3 totals 15 residues. The CDR3 reads CASTPEGQGFYEQYF. The CDR3 nucleotides are TGTGCCAGCACTCCCGAGGGACAGGGGTTTTACGAGCAGTACTTC.

This clonotype was seen ten or more times. This rearrangement joins TRBV5-1 to TRBJ2-1, with 11 bases lining up with TRBD2. Looked up from germline, CDR1 is SGHRS and CDR2 is YFSETQ. The CDR3 runs 15 residues. V lost 2 bases, J lost 7 bases, and 5 bases stayed unmatched. This CDR3 is CASSFSGRGGNEQFF. DNA for the CDR3: TGCGCCAGCAGCTTTAGCGGGAGGGGGGGTAATGAGCAGTTCTTC.

V usage is TRBV19 and J usage is TRBJ2-1, with D hard to call. The germline CDR1 and CDR2 sequences are LNHDA and SQIVND (reference sequence). V was trimmed by 5 bases and J by 8 bases, leaving 13 bases between them. The CDR3 sequence is 13 residues long. In DNA form, the CDR3 reads TGTGCCAGTAGTCCTGGCCGAGGCGATGAGCAGTTCTTC. Its translation: CASSPGRGDEQFF.

This clonotype was seen ten or more times. V is TRBV12-3 or TRBV12-4 and J is TRBJ2-7, with 9 bases lining up with TRBD2. The V segment lost 7 bases and the J segment 5 bases; nucleotides outside the gene matches: 9. The CDR3 spans 14 residues. Written as DNA, the CDR3 is TGTGCCAGCACTTTGGGGACTAGCATTCACGAGCAGTACTTC. It encodes CASTLGTSIHEQYF.

This clonotype was observed a handful of times. The chain is built from TRBV12-3 or TRBV12-4 and TRBJ1-2; D gene uncertain. Trimming stripped 2 bases from V and 2 bases from J, with 9 bases between. The CDR3 sequence is 14 residues long. CDR3 amino acids: CASSLTPSNYGYTF. In nucleotides, the CDR3 is TGTGCCAGCAGTTTAACACCGTCGAACTATGGCTACACCTTC.